This passage covers 20 T cell receptor beta chains from one sample sequenced in a study of regulatory T cells in long-lasting Graves disease. Arm-PCR with iRepertoire HTBI primers amplified the CDR3 regions for these TCR beta libraries. TCRdb passed the multiplex PCR reads through MiXCR, listing each CDR3 protein once. The data show around 500,000 distinct CDR3 sequences, 15% to 20% seen once. The sample's time point: newly diagnosed GD, antithyroid drugs for less than 3 months. From RNA extracted from PBMCs, the TCR library was made. These data were also filed under a second study, of T cells in Graves' hyperthyroidism and ophthalmopathy.

The sequencing here drew on peripheral blood mononuclear cells (PBMCs), taken at new diagnosis, from a patient treated with antithyroid drugs. Receptors originate from a woman aged 35-65 years with Graves disease.

This clonotype was observed many times. The chain has TRBV12-5 and TRBJ2-3, with D perhaps matching TRBD2 (5 bases). V was cut by 2 bases and J by 2 bases, with 8 bases left in between. CDR3 length: 14 amino acids. Germline lookup yields CDR1 LGHNT and CDR2 FRNRAP. The CDR3: CASGLPTTTDTQYF. In DNA form, the CDR3 reads TGTGCTAGTGGTTTGCCGACTACCACAGATACGCAGTATTTT.

This clonotype was detected many times. The chain uses TRBV3-1 and TRBJ1-4; 10 nucleotides align to TRBD1. With V trimmed by 1 base and J by 6 bases, 5 bases remained unmatched. CDR1 is LGHDT and CDR2 is YNNKEL in the germline V gene (reference sequence). The CDR3 spans 16 residues. CDR3 nucleotide sequence: TGTGCCAGCAGCCAAGGGGACAGGGGACGGTATGAAAAACTGTTTTTT. Its translation: CASSQGDRGRYEKLFF.

This clonotype was seen at least ten times. The chain joins TRBV7-2 to TRBJ2-1; maybe TRBD2 (6 bases). The CDR3 is made up of 14 amino acids. V lost 7 bases and J 4 bases, leaving 14 bases between the germline ends. CDR1 and CDR2 from the germline V gene are SGHTA and FQGNSA. CDR3 nucleotide sequence: TGTGCCAGCACCCTTCACGGGGGATACAATGAGCAGTTCTTC. Protein: CASTLHGGYNEQFF.

The rearrangement uses TRBV9 and TRBJ2-5; TRBD1 matches 8 bases. The length of the CDR3 is 16 residues. Germline trimming cut 0 bases from V and 2 bases from J; bases unmatched to any gene: 6. The germline CDR1 and CDR2 sequences are SGDLS and YYNGEE. The CDR3, as DNA: TGTGCCAGCAGCGTAGGAGGGACAGGAGATCAAGAGACCCAGTACTTC. Its translation: CASSVGGTGDQETQYF.

This clonotype was detected ten times or more. The CDR3 coding sequence is TGCAGTGCTAGGTCCGCGGGGCGGAATTCACCCCTCCACTTT. It specifies CSARSAGRNSPLHF. V and J are TRBV20-1 and TRBJ1-6; D possibly corresponds to TRBD1 (5 bases). The CDR3 has 14 amino acids. Between the trimmed V and J ends, which lost 3 bases and 7 bases, there was a span of 13 bases. Looked up from germline, CDR1 is DFQATT and CDR2 is SNEGSKA (reference sequence).

This clonotype showed up many times. The chain has TRBV18 and TRBJ2-3; the D is unclear. Germline-derived CDR1 and CDR2 are KGHSH and LQKENI. The CDR3 spans 14 residues. V shed 3 bases and J shed 5 bases, with 12 bases lying between them. CDR3 sequence (DNA): TGTGCCAGCTCACCGGGCAGCCGAGGAGATACGCAGTATTTT. It is translated as CASSPGSRGDTQYF.

In its sample, this clonotype was seen many times. The J gene is TRBJ2-5, the V gene TRBV7-2; 10 nucleotides match TRBD2. V lost 5 bases to trimming and J lost 4 bases; unmatched junction nucleotides: 7. In germline, CDR1 is SGHTA, CDR2 FQGNSA. There are 15 residues in the CDR3. In nucleotides, the CDR3 is TGTGCCAGCAGCGGACTAGCGGTGACGGGAGAGACCCAGTACTTC. Residues: CASSGLAVTGETQYF.

This clonotype turned up a few times. Germline and junction disagree at one end, which may indicate a read error. The chain couples TRBV11-2 to TRBJ2-7; D might be TRBD2 (5 bases). Germline V gene data show CDR1 as SGHAT and CDR2 as FQNNGV. The CDR3 contains 16 residues. The CDR3 region has the DNA TGCGCCAGCAGCCATCCCGGGCAGGACTCTTCCTACGAGCAGTACTTC. Protein product: CASSHPGQDSSYEQYF.

The chain recombines TRBV5-4 with TRBJ1-1, with D possibly matching TRBD1 (5 bases). The germline V and J ends were trimmed by 4 bases and 0 bases, with 13 bases remaining between them. This CDR3 contains 15 residues. Per the germline V gene, CDR1 is SGHNT and CDR2 is YYREEE (reference sequence). CDR3 sequence: CASSVSGQMNTEAFF. CDR3 DNA: TGTGCCAGCAGCGTTTCAGGGCAAATGAACACTGAAGCTTTCTTT.

As concerns this clonotype: It is likely a read error, because the conserved phenylalanine at the end of the CDR3 is missing. CDR3 loop: CASSLGGQGFYEQYL. In DNA form, the CDR3 reads TGTGCCAGCAGCTTAGGCGGACAGGGGTTCTACGAGCAGTACCTC. J is TRBJ2-7 and V is TRBV13; the match to TRBD1 covers 9 bases. The CDR3 has 15 residues. Germline V gene sequence: CDR1 PRHDT, CDR2 FYEKMQ (reference sequence). V trimming: 0 bases; J trimming: 3 bases; junction bases outside the gene matches: 3.

This clonotype appeared many times. V and J are TRBV7-3 and TRBJ1-1; TRBD1 matches at 7 bases. Germline V gene data show CDR1 as SGHTA and CDR2 as FQGTGA. V lost 1 base and J lost 1; bases outside the gene matches: 3. The CDR3 length is 15 residues. The CDR3 coding sequence is TGTGCCAGCAGCTTAAATCCAGGGGGGAACACTGAAGCTTTCTTT. Its protein product is CASSLNPGGNTEAFF.

This clonotype has a count of ten or more. The chain is built from TRBV6-5 and TRBJ2-2, with D perhaps matching TRBD2 (6 bases). Trimming took off 4 bases at V and 5 bases at J, with 8 bases between the two ends. Germline values: CDR1 MNHEY, CDR2 SVGAGI. The length of the CDR3 is 13 residues. CDR3 residues: CASSSSGTGELFF. The CDR3 DNA sequence: TGTGCCAGCAGTTCCAGCGGGACCGGGGAGCTGTTTTTT.

This clonotype was counted only a few times. The chain employs TRBV7-2 and TRBJ2-7; D is unresolved. This CDR3 spans 13 amino acids. Between the trimmed V and J ends, which lost 6 bases and 3 bases, there was a span of 12 bases. The germline V gene encodes CDR1 SGHTA and CDR2 FQGNSA. The CDR3: CASRADIFYEQYF. In DNA, the CDR3 is TGTGCCAGCAGAGCCGACATTTTCTACGAGCAGTACTTC.

The rearrangement links TRBV6-2 or TRBV6-3 to TRBJ2-3, with 9 bases aligning to TRBD2. The CDR3 is 18 amino acids. V shed 4 bases and J 2 bases; nucleotides not matched to a gene: 13. The V gene's germline CDR1 is MNHEY and CDR2 SVGEGT. The CDR3 loop reads CASSSMTSGASFTDTQYF. CDR3 sequence (DNA): TGTGCCAGCAGTTCCATGACTAGCGGAGCATCCTTCACAGATACGCAGTATTTT.

This clonotype was found many times. J is TRBJ1-1 and V is TRBV5-1; tentatively, D is TRBD1 (6 bases). The germline V gene encodes CDR1 SGHRS and CDR2 YFSETQ. Trimming shortened V by 5 bases and J by 0 bases, and 20 bases separated the two germline ends. This CDR3 comprises 17 residues. The CDR3 reads CASRMSTGSHVNTEAFF. Here the CDR3 DNA reads TGCGCCAGCAGAATGTCGACAGGTTCCCATGTGAACACTGAAGCTTTCTTT.

This clonotype came up a few times. The chain is built from TRBV18 and TRBJ1-2; TRBD1 agrees at 9 bases. Trimming took 2 bases from V and 6 from J; bases not matched to a gene: 4. This CDR3 comprises 14 residues. Germline-derived CDR1 and CDR2 are KGHSH and LQKENI. The CDR3 loop reads CASSPATGGNGYTF. The CDR3 DNA is TGTGCCAGCTCACCAGCAACAGGGGGCAATGGCTACACCTTC.

In this sample, this clonotype turned up a few times. This chain's CDR3 is CASNRPGSGNTIYF. The CDR3 region has the DNA TGTGCCAGCAACAGGCCAGGCTCTGGAAACACCATATATTTT. The chain combines TRBV13 with TRBJ1-3, with D maybe TRBD1 (5 bases). The CDR3 runs 14 residues. Germline CDR1 is PRHDT and CDR2 is FYEKMQ (reference sequence). The germline V and J ends were trimmed by 7 bases and 0 bases, with 10 bases remaining between them. Looking up the rest from reference TRBV13 and TRBJ1-3 gives the full variable domain: AAGVIQSPRHLIKEKRETATLKCYPIPRHDTVYWYQQGPGQDPQFLISFYEKMQSDKGSIPDRFSAQQFSDYHSELNMSSLELGDSALYFCASNRPGSGNTIYFGEGSWLTVV.

This clonotype turned up a few times. This chain joins TRBV15 and TRBJ1-6, with 10 positions matching TRBD1. Germline V gives CDR1 LNHNV, CDR2 YYDKDF (reference sequence). This CDR3 is built from 15 residues. The J segment lost 9 bases and the V segment lost 3 bases, leaving 5 bases of the junction unmatched. CDR3 DNA: TGTGCCACCAGCAGGGACAGGGGGGTGGGTTCACCCCTCCACTTT. Its protein is CATSRDRGVGSPLHF.

This clonotype has a count of ten or more. V is TRBV3-1 and J is TRBJ2-7; unclear D gene. Germline V gene lookup returns CDR1 LGHDT and CDR2 YNNKEL (reference sequence). The CDR3 has 14 residues. Between the trimmed V and J ends, which lost 2 bases and 1 base, there was a span of 9 bases. CDR3 region: CASSQSVGSYEQYF. CDR3 DNA: TGTGCCAGCAGCCAATCGGTCGGATCCTACGAGCAGTACTTC.

The count of this clonotype is one. This chain connects TRBV10-3 to TRBJ1-6; 8 positions match TRBD1. Trimming removed 6 bases from V and 9 bases from J; junction bases left unmatched: 10. The CDR3 has 15 amino acids. Per germline, CDR1 ENHRY and CDR2 SYGVKD. CDR3 region: CAIRPDRAFGSPLHF. CDR3 nucleotides: TGTGCCATCAGACCGGACAGGGCCTTTGGTTCACCCCTCCACTTT.